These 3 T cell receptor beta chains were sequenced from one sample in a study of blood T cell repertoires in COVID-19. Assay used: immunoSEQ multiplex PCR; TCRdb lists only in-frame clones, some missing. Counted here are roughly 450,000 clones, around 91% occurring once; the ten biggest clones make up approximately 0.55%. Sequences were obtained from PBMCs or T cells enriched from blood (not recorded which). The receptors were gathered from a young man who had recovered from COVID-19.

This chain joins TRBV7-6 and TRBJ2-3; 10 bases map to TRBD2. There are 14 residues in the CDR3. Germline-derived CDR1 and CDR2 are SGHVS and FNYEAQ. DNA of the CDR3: TGTGCTACGGCCAGCGGGAGGGCCACAGATACGCAGTATTTT. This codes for CATASGRATDTQYF.

The CDR3 bases are TGTGCCAGCAGGACTAGGGACAGAACCTACGAGCAGTACTTC. Amino acid sequence: CASRTRDRTYEQYF. V and J are TRBV9 and TRBJ2-7, with D tentatively TRBD1 (7 bases). The CDR3 sequence is 14 residues long. Germline V gene lookup returns CDR1 SGDLS and CDR2 YYNGEE. V gave up 5 bases and J gave up 2 bases, with 14 bases separating them.

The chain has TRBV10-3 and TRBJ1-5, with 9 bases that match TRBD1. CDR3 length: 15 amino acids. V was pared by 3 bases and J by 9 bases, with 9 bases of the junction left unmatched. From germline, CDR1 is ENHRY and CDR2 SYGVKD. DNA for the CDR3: TGTGCCATCAGTGATTCCCTACAGGGGGCTTGGCCCCAGCATTTT. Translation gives CAISDSLQGAWPQHF.